This T cell receptor (beta chain) originates from a study of CD8 T cells in ankylosing spondylitis. Overall study results and limits: Made up of several highly homologous variants, a TCR beta motif appeared characteristic of ankylosing spondylitis blood.

Comment on this clonotype: Antigen specificity is unknown.

TCRdb ran MiXCR on the 5' RACE reads and lists one entry per CDR3 protein. The data hold fewer than 500,000 distinct CDR3 sequences, with 20% to 30% observed a single time. CDR1 SEHNR and CDR2 FQNEAQ come from the germline V gene (reference sequence). V was clipped by 0 bases and J by 1 base, with 13 bases between them. The CDR3 contains 17 residues. The sequenced sample was blood, either unsorted or a sorted T cell fraction (not recorded which). The chain joins TRBV7-9 to TRBJ1-5; D may be TRBD1 (5 bases). The receptor comes from a male donor with ankylosing spondylitis. The CDR3 protein is CASSLAEGRVSNQPQHF. The CDR3 region has the DNA TGTGCCAGCAGCTTAGCGGAGGGGAGGGTGAGCAATCAGCCCCAGCATTTT.